Shown below are 15 T cell receptor beta chains from a single sample sequenced in a study of T cell responses to AZD1222 COVID-19 vaccine. Some clones are missing from TCRdb's copy, which holds only in-frame ones; the method was immunoSEQ multiplex PCR. The table has about 130,000 clones, roughly 92% seen once. Here the sequenced sample was peripheral blood, taken on day 0 of AZD1222 vaccination. The receptor set was obtained from an adult in good health.

The rearrangement joins TRBV19 to TRBJ2-1; 7 nucleotides agree with TRBD2. Unmatched junction bases numbered 6, after V lost 0 bases and J lost 1 base. Per germline, CDR1 LNHDA and CDR2 SQIVND (reference sequence). The CDR3 spans 17 residues. CDR3 in amino acids: CASSIDMLGGSYNEQFF. In DNA, the CDR3 is TGTGCCAGTAGTATAGATATGCTCGGGGGGTCCTACAATGAGCAGTTCTTC. The full variable domain, rest sourced from reference TRBV19 and TRBJ2-1, is DGGITQSPKYLFRKEGQNVTLSCEQNLNHDAMYWYRQDPGQGLRLIYYSQIVNDFQKGDIAEGYSVSREKKESFPLTVTSAQKNPTAFYLCASSIDMLGGSYNEQFFGPGTRLTVL.

CDR3 in DNA: TGTGCCAGCAGCGTAGAAGCGGGGGGTGATACGCAGTATTTT. It codes for CASSVEAGGDTQYF. The rearrangement joins TRBV9 to TRBJ2-3; 9 positions match TRBD2. CDR1 is SGDLS, CDR2 YYNGEE, per germline. The length of the CDR3 is 14 residues. After removal of 0 bases from V and 6 bases from J, the junction contained 2 bases not matched to a gene.

The rearrangement links TRBV5-4 to TRBJ1-1, with D possibly matching TRBD1 (6 bases). This CDR3 spans 13 amino acids. Trimming pared 4 bases from V and 7 bases from J, leaving 14 bases between. Germline V CDR1 and CDR2: SGHNT, YYREEE (reference sequence). CDR3 region: CASSQSGGHEAFF. Written as DNA, the CDR3 is TGTGCCAGCAGCCAATCCGGGGGACATGAAGCTTTCTTT.

This sequence joins TRBV7-2 and TRBJ2-7; the D is unclear. The CDR3 runs 11 residues. The V gene lost 5 bases and the J gene lost 3 bases, with 5 bases spanning the gap. Looked up from germline, CDR1 is SGHTA and CDR2 is FQGNSA. The CDR3 reads CASSLHYEQYF. CDR3 DNA sequence: TGTGCCAGCAGCCTCCACTACGAGCAGTACTTC.

The chain couples TRBV18 to TRBJ1-6, with 7 bases lining up with TRBD1. V trimming: 4 bases; J trimming: 5 bases; junction bases outside the gene matches: 2. Germline V gene lookup returns CDR1 KGHSH and CDR2 LQKENI. CDR3 length equals 14 residues. The CDR3 DNA reads as TGTGCCAGCTCACTCGGGACAGATAATTCACCCCTCCACTTT. It encodes CASSLGTDNSPLHF.

V is TRBV9 and J is TRBJ1-2, with a weak D call TRBD1 (5 bases). V lost 0 bases and J 5 bases, leaving 11 bases between the germline ends. CDR3 length: 14 amino acids. CDR1 SGDLS and CDR2 YYNGEE come from the germline V gene. In nucleotides, the CDR3 is TGTGCCAGCAGCGTAGGGGGGACGGCATATGGCTACACCTTC. This translates into CASSVGGTAYGYTF.

The chain has TRBV5-1 and TRBJ2-3; D gene ambiguous. Looked up from germline, CDR1 is SGHRS and CDR2 is YFSETQ. V gave up 1 base and J gave up 2 bases, with 11 bases separating them. This CDR3 has 15 amino acids. DNA of the CDR3: TGCGCCAGCAGCTTGAGAGATCTACACACAGATACGCAGTATTTT. It is translated as CASSLRDLHTDTQYF.

V gene TRBV27 combines with J gene TRBJ2-7, with TRBD1 matching over 9 bases. V was clipped by 5 bases and J by 0 bases; unmatched bases: 5. The germline CDR1 and CDR2 sequences are MNHEY and SMNVEV (reference sequence). This CDR3 region has 15 residues. CDR3 residues: CASSPWTGVSYEQYF. CDR3 nucleotides: TGTGCCAGCAGTCCCTGGACAGGGGTCTCCTACGAGCAGTACTTC.

This clone was counted once. The CDR3 bases are TGTGCCAGCAGCGGGGGGGCCAAGGAGACCCAGTACTTC. Translated, it gives CASSGGAKETQYF. The chain has TRBV5-4 and TRBJ2-5; TRBD2 is a possible D gene (7 bases). CDR1 is SGHNT, CDR2 YYREEE, per germline (reference sequence). This CDR3 comprises 13 residues. Trimming pared 4 bases from V and 5 bases from J, leaving 12 bases between.

DNA of the CDR3: TGTGCCAGCAGCTTTCCCTTCCGGGACAGGGGAATTCTAGGGACTGAAAAACTGTTTTTT. Translated: CASSFPFRDRGILGTEKLFF. This chain uses TRBV5-8 with TRBJ1-4; TRBD1 matches 10 bases. The CDR3 has 20 amino acids. CDR1 and CDR2 from the germline V gene are SGHTS and YDEGEE. The J segment lost 7 bases and the V segment lost 2 bases, leaving 20 bases of the junction unmatched.

The rearrangement uses TRBV11-2 and TRBJ1-4; D gene unclear. Looked up from germline, CDR1 is SGHAT and CDR2 is FQNNGV. V lost 4 bases and J lost 7, with 16 bases in between. The CDR3 is 15 residues long. The CDR3 spells CASSSHRLWGEKLFF. The CDR3 DNA follows: TGTGCCAGCAGCTCCCATAGGCTGTGGGGTGAAAAACTGTTTTTT.

The V call is TRBV3-1 (or the pseudogene TRBV3-2), the J call TRBJ1-5; TRBD1 matches at 9 bases. V dropped 4 bases and J dropped 4; count of bases not matched to a gene: 8. This CDR3 spans 16 amino acids. CDR1 is LGHDT, CDR2 YNNKEL, per germline (reference sequence). DNA for the CDR3: TGTGCCAGCAGCCCAAACTCGGGACAGGGAAATCAGCCCCAGCATTTT. The encoded protein is CASSPNSGQGNQPQHF.

This clone has only one observation. J is TRBJ2-7 and V is TRBV7-8, with D possibly being TRBD1 (5 bases). Germline CDR1 is SGHVS and CDR2 is FQNEAQ. The CDR3 is 16 amino acids. The germline V and J ends were trimmed by 1 base and 0 bases, with 13 bases remaining between them. The CDR3 nucleotides read TGTGCCAGCAGCTTAGGGCAGGGCAGCTACTCCTACGAGCAGTACTTC. As protein: CASSLGQGSYSYEQYF.

Remarks on this clone: This same CDR3 is encoded by further DNA sequences in the sample. This chain connects TRBV18 to TRBJ2-5; D uncertain. There are 13 residues in the CDR3. The V gene's germline CDR1 is KGHSH and CDR2 LQKENI. Trimming removed 0 bases from V and 5 bases from J, with 7 bases in between. In DNA, the CDR3 is TGTGCCAGCTCACCACCGGGTCAGGAGACCCAGTACTTC. The encoded protein is CASSPPGQETQYF.

The chain combines TRBV4-2 with TRBJ2-1; 13 positions agree with TRBD2. CDR1 LGHNA and CDR2 YNFKEQ come from the germline V gene. V was pared by 4 bases and J by 9 bases, with 9 bases of the junction left unmatched. This CDR3 spans 16 amino acids. CDR3 sequence (DNA): TGTGCCAGCAGCCCATACACTAGCGGGGGGGCGGGTGAGCAGTTCTTC. Amino acids: CASSPYTSGGAGEQFF.